The source of this T cell receptor (beta chain) is a study of identical twins. General study findings and limits: For out-of-frame alpha sequences shared by twins, low generation probability was in excess. Fewer insertions characterized abundant cord blood beta clonotypes, whereas memory repertoires showed none. With beta out-of-frame sequences, excess sharing by twins was weaker.

This clonotype was detected many times. Its antigen is undetermined. Through template switching, a universal primer site was introduced, and the cDNA contained unique molecular identifiers. From the 5' RACE reads, TCRdb called clonotypes with MiXCR, one entry per CDR3 protein. The sample contains 200,000 to 250,000 distinct CDR3 sequences, 5.5% to 7% of which appear only once. This same sample was also taken into another study, of yellow fever vaccine responses in identical twins.

Sequenced material: memory (CD45RO+) T cells sorted from blood. The sequence derives from a woman younger than 30 in good health.

CDR3 protein: CASSFGTGLAHNEQFF. CDR3 in DNA: TGTGCCAGCAGTTTCGGGACGGGACTAGCGCACAATGAGCAGTTCTTC. The chain joins TRBV12-3 or TRBV12-4 to TRBJ2-1, with TRBD2 matching 10 bases. V shed 3 bases and J 5 bases; nucleotides not matched to a gene: 7. The CDR3 length is 16 residues.